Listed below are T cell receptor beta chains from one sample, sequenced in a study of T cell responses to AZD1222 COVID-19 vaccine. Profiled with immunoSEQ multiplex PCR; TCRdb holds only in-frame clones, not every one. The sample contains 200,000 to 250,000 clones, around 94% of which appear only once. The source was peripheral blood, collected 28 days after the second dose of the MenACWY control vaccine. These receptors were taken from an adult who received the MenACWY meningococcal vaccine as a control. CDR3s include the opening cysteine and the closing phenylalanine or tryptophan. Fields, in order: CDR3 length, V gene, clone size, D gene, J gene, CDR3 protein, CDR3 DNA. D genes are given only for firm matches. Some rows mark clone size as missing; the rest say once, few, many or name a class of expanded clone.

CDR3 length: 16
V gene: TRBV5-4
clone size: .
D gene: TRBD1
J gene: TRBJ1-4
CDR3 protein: CASSRRSPGQAEKLFF
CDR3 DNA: TGTGCCAGCAGCAGGAGGTCTCCGGGACAGGCAGAAAAACTGTTTTTT

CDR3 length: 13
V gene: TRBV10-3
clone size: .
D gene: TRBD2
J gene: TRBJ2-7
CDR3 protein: CALRTSDSYEQYF
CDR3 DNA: TGTGCCTTAAGGACTAGCGACTCCTACGAGCAGTACTTC

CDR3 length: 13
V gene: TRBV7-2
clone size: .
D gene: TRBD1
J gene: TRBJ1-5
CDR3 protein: CASSATGGEPQHF
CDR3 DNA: TGTGCCAGCAGCGCGACAGGGGGCGAGCCCCAGCATTTT

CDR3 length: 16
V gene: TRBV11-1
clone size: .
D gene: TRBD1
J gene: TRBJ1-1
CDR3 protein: CASSRPTGLMNTEAFF
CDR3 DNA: TGTGCCAGCAGCCGCCCGACAGGGTTAATGAACACTGAAGCTTTCTTT

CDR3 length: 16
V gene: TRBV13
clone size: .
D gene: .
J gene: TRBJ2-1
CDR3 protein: CASSLIVANSYNEQFF
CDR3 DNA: TGTGCCAGCAGCTTAATTGTAGCGAACTCCTACAATGAGCAGTTCTTC

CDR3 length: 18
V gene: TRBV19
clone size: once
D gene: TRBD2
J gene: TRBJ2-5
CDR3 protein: CASSISLPVRAGEETQYF
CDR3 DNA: TGTGCCAGTAGTATATCGCTTCCGGTACGAGCGGGGGAAGAGACCCAGTACTTC

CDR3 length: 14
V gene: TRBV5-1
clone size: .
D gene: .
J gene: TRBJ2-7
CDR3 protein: CASSLGEPGYEQYF
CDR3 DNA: TGCGCCAGCAGCTTGGGCGAACCAGGGTACGAGCAGTACTTC

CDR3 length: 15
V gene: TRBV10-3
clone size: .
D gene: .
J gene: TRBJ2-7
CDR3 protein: CAISESHQHYYEQYF
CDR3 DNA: TGTGCCATCAGTGAGTCTCACCAACACTACTACGAGCAGTACTTC

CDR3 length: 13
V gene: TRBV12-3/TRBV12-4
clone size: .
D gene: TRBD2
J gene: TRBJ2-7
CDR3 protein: CASSPLGGFEQYF
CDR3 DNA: TGTGCCAGCAGTCCCTTGGGGGGGTTCGAGCAGTACTTC

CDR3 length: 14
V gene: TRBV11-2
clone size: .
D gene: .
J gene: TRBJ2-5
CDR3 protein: CASSLGQYQETQYF
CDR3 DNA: TGTGCCAGCAGCTTAGGACAGTACCAAGAGACCCAGTACTTC

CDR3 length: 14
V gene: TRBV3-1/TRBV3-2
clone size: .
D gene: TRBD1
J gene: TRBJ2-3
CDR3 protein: CASSQRTGSDTQYF
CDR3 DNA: TGTGCCAGCAGCCAAAGGACAGGGTCAGATACGCAGTATTTT

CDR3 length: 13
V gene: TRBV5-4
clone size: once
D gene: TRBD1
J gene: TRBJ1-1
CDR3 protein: CASSYGTGREAFF
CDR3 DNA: TGTGCCAGCAGCTATGGGACAGGCCGTGAAGCTTTCTTT

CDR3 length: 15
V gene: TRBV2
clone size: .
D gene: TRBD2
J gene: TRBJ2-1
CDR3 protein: CASTFGGLARNEQFF
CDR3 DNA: TGTGCCAGCACATTTGGGGGACTAGCGAGGAATGAGCAGTTCTTC